Presented here are 13 T cell receptor beta chains from one specimen sequenced in a study of human T cells and chemical hapten exposure. Documented time point: patch test 3, about 24 weeks after DPC sensitization. Treatment here: therapeutic diphenylcyclopropenone sensitization with weekly scalp DPC. TCRdb re-analysed the RACE reads in MiXCR, keeping a single row per CDR3 protein. The sample has some 74,000 distinct CDR3 sequences, 10% to 15% seen once; the top ten hold approximately 5.2%. The material sequenced was whole blood, taken in connection with sensitization to the hapten diphenylcyclopropenone (DPC). Every receptor here comes from a woman aged 45-60 years with alopecia areata. Some clones in this sample may be carry-over from other donors' samples.

This clonotype was observed a handful of times. The CDR3 spells CASSPREPISNTEAFF. The CDR3 region has the DNA TGTGCCAGCTCACCACGTGAACCAATCTCGAACACTGAAGCTTTCTTT. The chain has TRBV18 and TRBJ1-1, with D hard to call. The germline V gene has CDR1 KGHSH and CDR2 LQKENI. Trimming took off 1 base at V and 1 base at J, with 13 bases between the two ends. CDR3 length: 16 residues.

The V and J genes are TRBV5-1 and TRBJ2-7; TRBD2 aligns across 14 bases. The junction had 6 bases not matched to a gene; V was cut back by 0 bases and J by 7 bases. This CDR3 comprises 16 residues. Germline values: CDR1 SGHRS, CDR2 YFSETQ. In DNA form, the CDR3 reads TGCGCCAGCAGCTTGGAACGGACTAGCGGGAGGCGAGAGCAGTACTTC. Protein: CASSLERTSGRREQYF.

The rearrangement uses TRBV7-6 and TRBJ2-5; TRBD1 agrees at 10 bases. Germline CDR1 SGHVS, CDR2 FNYEAQ. The CDR3 totals 14 residues. V gave up 4 bases and J gave up 9 bases; unmatched junction bases: 8. The CDR3 DNA is TGTGCCAGCAGCTCGGACAGGGGGATAGGGTCCCAGTACTTC. Protein sequence: CASSSDRGIGSQYF.

This clonotype was counted many times. This chain joins TRBV7-2 and TRBJ2-3; 11 nucleotides agree with TRBD2. CDR1 and CDR2 (germline): SGHTA, FQGNSA. V dropped 5 bases and J dropped 2; count of bases not matched to a gene: 6. The CDR3 covers 16 residues. CDR3 in amino acids: CASSPPSGGHTDTQYF. The CDR3 region has the DNA TGTGCCAGCAGCCCTCCTAGCGGGGGGCACACAGATACGCAGTATTTT.

This clonotype showed up just a few times. The V gene is TRBV29-1, the J gene TRBJ2-5; 10 bases align to TRBD2. The CDR3 consists of 12 residues. The junction had 2 bases not matched to a gene; V was cut back by 5 bases and J by 5 bases. Germline loops: CDR1 SQVTM, CDR2 ANQGSEA. The CDR3 spells CSVSSGSETQYF. As DNA, the CDR3 is TGCAGCGTTTCTAGCGGGAGTGAGACCCAGTACTTC.

V usage is TRBV7-6 and J usage is TRBJ2-3; 13 bases fit TRBD2. Trimming removed 5 bases from V and 0 bases from J; junction bases left unmatched: 14. CDR3 length: 20 residues. Germline V gives CDR1 SGHVS, CDR2 FNYEAQ. CDR3 sequence (DNA): TGTGCCAGCAGCCTCCTACCCGGGACTAGCGGGATAACTAGCACAGATACGCAGTATTTT. Protein product: CASSLLPGTSGITSTDTQYF.

This clonotype showed up just a few times. This chain links TRBV11-1 with TRBJ2-3, with TRBD2 identical over 7 bases. This CDR3 is built from 15 residues. V dropped 0 bases and J dropped 5; count of bases not matched to a gene: 5. Germline values: CDR1 SGHAT, CDR2 FQDESV (reference sequence). CDR3 nucleotides: TGTGCCAGCAGCTTAGCGCGCCTAGCGGAAGATACGCAGTATTTT. It yields the protein CASSLARLAEDTQYF.

This clonotype was seen ten or more times. The rearrangement uses TRBV12-3 or TRBV12-4 and TRBJ1-5; a possible D gene is TRBD1 (5 bases). The length of the CDR3 is 14 residues. The ends were cut back, 3 bases at V and 7 bases at J, with 13 bases in the middle. The CDR3 DNA reads TGTGCCAGCAGTTTCGGTCAGGGTCTACAGCCCCAGCATTTT. It yields the protein CASSFGQGLQPQHF.

The gene calls are TRBV29-1 and TRBJ1-2; D call uncertain. The CDR3 covers 9 residues. Germline V gene data show CDR1 as SQVTM and CDR2 as ANQGSEA. The CDR3 spells CRPFCGYTF. The CDR3 nucleotides read TGCAGGCCTTTCTGTGGCTACACCTTC.

The J gene is TRBJ1-1, the V gene TRBV29-1; a possible D gene is TRBD1 (5 bases). This CDR3 contains 13 residues. V lost 7 bases and J 0 bases, leaving 12 bases between the germline ends. CDR1 and CDR2 from the germline V gene are SQVTM and ANQGSEA. CDR3 sequence reads: CSASSGMNTEAFF. CDR3 nucleotides: TGCAGCGCCTCCTCAGGGATGAACACTGAAGCTTTCTTT.

This clonotype was observed at least ten times. The gene calls are TRBV5-1 and TRBJ2-7; D gene uncertain. This CDR3 has 14 amino acids. Germline CDR1 SGHRS, CDR2 YFSETQ. V was clipped by 2 bases and J by 7 bases, with 16 bases between them. CDR3 bases: TGCGCCAGCAGCTTTGAGTCTTTTCTTGGGGAGCAGTACTTC. Its protein is CASSFESFLGEQYF.

The chain uses TRBV2 and TRBJ2-3; D possibly corresponds to TRBD1 (5 bases). The CDR3 is made up of 11 amino acids. The germline CDR1 and CDR2 sequences are SNHLY and FYNNEI. V was shortened by 4 bases and J by 10 bases, with 9 bases between the two germline ends. The DNA for the CDR3 is TGTGCCAGCAGTGCAGTAGGGGCGCAGTATTTT. Encoded protein: CASSAVGAQYF.

The sample holds many counts of this clonotype. This chain uses TRBV11-2 with TRBJ2-5; tentative D call: TRBD1 (6 bases). From germline, CDR1 is SGHAT and CDR2 FQNNGV. The CDR3 covers 15 residues. Between the trimmed V and J ends, which lost 1 base and 5 bases, there was a span of 14 bases. The CDR3 here is CASSLASWGHETQYF. The CDR3 DNA reads as TGTGCCAGCAGCTTAGCGTCCTGGGGGCATGAGACCCAGTACTTC. The full variable domain, rest sourced from reference TRBV11-2 and TRBJ2-5, is EAGVAQSPRYKIIEKRQSVAFWCNPISGHATLYWYQQILGQGPKLLIQFQNNGVVDDSQLPKDRFSAERLKGVDSTLKIQPAKLEDSAVYLCASSLASWGHETQYFGPGTRLLVL.